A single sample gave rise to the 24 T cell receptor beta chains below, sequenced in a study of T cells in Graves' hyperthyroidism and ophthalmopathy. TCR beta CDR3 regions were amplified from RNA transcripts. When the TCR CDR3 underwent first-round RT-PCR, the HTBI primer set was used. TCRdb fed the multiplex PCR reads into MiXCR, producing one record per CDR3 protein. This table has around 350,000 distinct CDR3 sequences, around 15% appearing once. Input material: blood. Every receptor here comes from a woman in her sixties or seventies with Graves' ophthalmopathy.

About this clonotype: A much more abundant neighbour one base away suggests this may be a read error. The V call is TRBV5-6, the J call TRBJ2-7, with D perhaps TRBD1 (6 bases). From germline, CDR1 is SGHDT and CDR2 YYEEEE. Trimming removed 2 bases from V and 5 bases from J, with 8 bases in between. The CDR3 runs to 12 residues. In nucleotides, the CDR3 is TGTGCCAGCAGCTTTACAGGGAACGAGCAGTACTTC. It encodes CASSFTGNEQYF.

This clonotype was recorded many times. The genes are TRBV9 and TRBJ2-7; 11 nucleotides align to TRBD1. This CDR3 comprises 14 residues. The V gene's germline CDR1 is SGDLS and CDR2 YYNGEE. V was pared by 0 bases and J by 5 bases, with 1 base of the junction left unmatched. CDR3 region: CASSVGDRGDEQYF. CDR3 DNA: TGTGCCAGCAGCGTAGGGGACAGGGGGGACGAGCAGTACTTC.

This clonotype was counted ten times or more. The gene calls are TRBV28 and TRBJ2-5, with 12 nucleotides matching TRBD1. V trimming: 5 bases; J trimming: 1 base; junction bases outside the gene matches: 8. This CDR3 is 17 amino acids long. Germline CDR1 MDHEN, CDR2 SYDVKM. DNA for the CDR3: TGTGCCAGCAGTGGGGGGGACAGGGGGCTTTTCCAAGAGACCCAGTACTTC. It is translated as CASSGGDRGLFQETQYF.

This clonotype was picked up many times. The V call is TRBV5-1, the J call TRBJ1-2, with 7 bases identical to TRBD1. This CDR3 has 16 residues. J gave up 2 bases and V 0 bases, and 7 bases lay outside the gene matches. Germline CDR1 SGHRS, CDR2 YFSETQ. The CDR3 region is CASSLARGPSNYGYTF. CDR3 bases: TGCGCCAGCAGCTTGGCTAGGGGGCCGTCGAACTATGGCTACACCTTC.

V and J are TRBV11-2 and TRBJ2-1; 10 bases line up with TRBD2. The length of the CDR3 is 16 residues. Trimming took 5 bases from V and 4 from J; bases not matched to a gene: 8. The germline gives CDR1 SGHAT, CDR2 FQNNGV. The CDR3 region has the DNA TGTGCCAGCAGCAAAGGACTAGCGGAGACATACAATGAGCAGTTCTTC. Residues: CASSKGLAETYNEQFF.

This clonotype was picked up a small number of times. CDR3: CASSQEEVVSTDTQYF. The DNA for the CDR3 is TGTGCCAGCAGCCAAGAAGAGGTAGTCTCCACAGATACGCAGTATTTT. The chain carries TRBV14 and TRBJ2-3; no definite D call. Germline CDR1 reads SGHDN; CDR2 reads FVKESK. The CDR3 has 16 amino acids. The V end was cut by 0 bases, the J end by 2 bases, with 12 bases between.

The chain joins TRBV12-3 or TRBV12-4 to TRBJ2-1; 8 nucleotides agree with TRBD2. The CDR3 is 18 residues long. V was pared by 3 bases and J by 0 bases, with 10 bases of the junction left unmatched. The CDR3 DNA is TGTGCCAGCAGTTTGAGGTGGTTAGCGGGAATCTCCTACAATGAGCAGTTCTTC. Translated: CASSLRWLAGISYNEQFF.

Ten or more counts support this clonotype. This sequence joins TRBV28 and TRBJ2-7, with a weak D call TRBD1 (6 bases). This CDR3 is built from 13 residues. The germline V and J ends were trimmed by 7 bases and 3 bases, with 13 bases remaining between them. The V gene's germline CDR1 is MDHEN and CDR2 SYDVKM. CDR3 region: CASTSTGDYEQYF. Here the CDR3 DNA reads TGTGCCAGCACCTCGACAGGAGACTACGAGCAGTACTTC.

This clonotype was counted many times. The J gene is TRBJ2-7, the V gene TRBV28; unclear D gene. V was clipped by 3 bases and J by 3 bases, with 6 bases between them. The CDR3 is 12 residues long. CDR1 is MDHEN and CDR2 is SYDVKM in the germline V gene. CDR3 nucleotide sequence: TGTGCCAGCAGTTTCCCGGGCTACGAGCAGTACTTC. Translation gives CASSFPGYEQYF.

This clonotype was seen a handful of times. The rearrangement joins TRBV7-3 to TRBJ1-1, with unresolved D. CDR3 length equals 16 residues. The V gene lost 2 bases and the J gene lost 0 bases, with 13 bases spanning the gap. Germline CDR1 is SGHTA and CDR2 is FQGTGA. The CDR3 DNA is TGTGCCAGCAGCTTACATCCCGCAGGCCTGAACACTGAAGCTTTCTTT. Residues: CASSLHPAGLNTEAFF. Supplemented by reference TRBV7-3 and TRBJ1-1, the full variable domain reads GAGVSQTPSNKVTEKGKYVELRCDPISGHTALYWYRQSLGQGPEFLIYFQGTGAADDSGLPNDRFFAVRPEGSVSTLKIQRTERGDSAVYLCASSLHPAGLNTEAFFGQGTRLTVV.

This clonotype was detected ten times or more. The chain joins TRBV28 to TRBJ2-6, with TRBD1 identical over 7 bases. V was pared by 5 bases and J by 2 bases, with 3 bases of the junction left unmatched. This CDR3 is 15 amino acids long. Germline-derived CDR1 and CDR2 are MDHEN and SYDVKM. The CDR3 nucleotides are TGTGCCAGCAGTGCCGACAGGGCTGGGGCCAACGTCCTGACTTTC. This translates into CASSADRAGANVLTF.

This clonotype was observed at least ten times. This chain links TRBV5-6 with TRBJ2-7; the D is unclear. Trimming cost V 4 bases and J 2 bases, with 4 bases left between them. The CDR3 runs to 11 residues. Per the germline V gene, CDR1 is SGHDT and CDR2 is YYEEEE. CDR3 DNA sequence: TGTGCCAGCAGCGCAACCTACGAGCAGTACTTC. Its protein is CASSATYEQYF.

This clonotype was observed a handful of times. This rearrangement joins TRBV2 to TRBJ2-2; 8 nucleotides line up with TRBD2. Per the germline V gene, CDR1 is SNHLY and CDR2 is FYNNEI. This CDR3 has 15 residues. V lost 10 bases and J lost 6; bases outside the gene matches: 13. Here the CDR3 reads CAIQRDGTSPGELFF. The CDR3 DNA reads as TGTGCCATCCAACGGGACGGGACTAGTCCCGGGGAGCTGTTTTTT.

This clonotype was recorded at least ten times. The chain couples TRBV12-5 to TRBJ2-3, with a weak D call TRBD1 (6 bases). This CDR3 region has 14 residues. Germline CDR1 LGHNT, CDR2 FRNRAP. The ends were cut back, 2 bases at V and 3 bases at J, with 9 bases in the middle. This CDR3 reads CASGLTQGTDTQYF. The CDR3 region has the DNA TGTGCTAGTGGTTTGACCCAGGGGACAGATACGCAGTATTTT.

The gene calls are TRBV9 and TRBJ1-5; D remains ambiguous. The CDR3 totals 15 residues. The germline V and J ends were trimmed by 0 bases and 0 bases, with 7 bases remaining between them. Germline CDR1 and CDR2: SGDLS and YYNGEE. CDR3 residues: CASSVGPGSNQPQHF. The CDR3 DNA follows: TGTGCCAGCAGCGTAGGACCAGGTAGCAATCAGCCCCAGCATTTT.

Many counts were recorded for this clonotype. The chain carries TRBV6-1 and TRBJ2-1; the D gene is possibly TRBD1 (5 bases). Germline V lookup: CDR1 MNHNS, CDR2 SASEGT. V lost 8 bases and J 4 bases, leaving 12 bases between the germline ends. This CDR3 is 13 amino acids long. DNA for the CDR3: TGTGCCAGCGGTCAACAGGAATACAATGAGCAGTTCTTC. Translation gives CASGQQEYNEQFF.

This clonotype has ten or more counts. CDR3 sequence reads: CASSPGFGNQPQHF. CDR3 DNA sequence: TGTGCCAGCAGTCCAGGTTTCGGCAATCAGCCCCAGCATTTT. This chain uses TRBV12-3 or TRBV12-4 with TRBJ1-5; D is uncertain. CDR3 length equals 14 residues. Trimming removed 5 bases at V and 2 bases at J, with 10 bases between.

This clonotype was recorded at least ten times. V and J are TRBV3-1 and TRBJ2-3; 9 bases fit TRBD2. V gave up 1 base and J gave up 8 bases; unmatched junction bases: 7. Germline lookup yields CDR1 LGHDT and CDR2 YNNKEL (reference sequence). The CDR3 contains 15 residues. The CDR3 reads CASSQAGLAHGTQYF. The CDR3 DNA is TGTGCCAGCAGCCAAGCGGGACTAGCACACGGTACGCAGTATTTT.

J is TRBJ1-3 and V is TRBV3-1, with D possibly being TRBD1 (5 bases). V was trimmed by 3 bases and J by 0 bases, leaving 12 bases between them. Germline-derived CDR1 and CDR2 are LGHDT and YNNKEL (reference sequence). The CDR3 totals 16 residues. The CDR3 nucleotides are TGTGCCAGCAGCCAGGGGGGGTCCATCTCTGGAAACACCATATATTTT. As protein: CASSQGGSISGNTIYF.

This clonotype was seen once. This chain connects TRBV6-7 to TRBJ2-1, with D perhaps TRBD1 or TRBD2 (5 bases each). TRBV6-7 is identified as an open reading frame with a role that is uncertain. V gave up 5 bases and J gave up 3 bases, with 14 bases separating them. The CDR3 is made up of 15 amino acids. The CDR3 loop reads CASSNRGRCYNEQFF. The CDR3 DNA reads TGTGCCAGCAGTAACCGGGGCCGCTGCTACAATGAGCAGTTCTTC.

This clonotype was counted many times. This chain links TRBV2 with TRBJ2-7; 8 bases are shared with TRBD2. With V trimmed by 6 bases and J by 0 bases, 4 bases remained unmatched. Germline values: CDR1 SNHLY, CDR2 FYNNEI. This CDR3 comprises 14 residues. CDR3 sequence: CASRWSGSSYEQYF. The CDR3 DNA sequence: TGTGCCAGCAGATGGAGCGGGAGCTCCTACGAGCAGTACTTC.

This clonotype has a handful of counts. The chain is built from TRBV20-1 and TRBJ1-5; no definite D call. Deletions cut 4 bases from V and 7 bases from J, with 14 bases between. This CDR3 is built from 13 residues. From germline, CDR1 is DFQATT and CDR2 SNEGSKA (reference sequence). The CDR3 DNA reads TGCAGTGCTAATCTCGGGGTGGGACAGCCCCAGCATTTT. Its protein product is CSANLGVGQPQHF.

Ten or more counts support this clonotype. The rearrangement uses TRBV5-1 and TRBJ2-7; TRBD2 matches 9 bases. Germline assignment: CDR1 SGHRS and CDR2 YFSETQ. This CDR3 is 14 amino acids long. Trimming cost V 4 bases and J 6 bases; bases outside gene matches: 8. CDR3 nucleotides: TGCGCCAGCAGCCTGGAGGGACTAGCACGCGAGCAGTACTTC. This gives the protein CASSLEGLAREQYF. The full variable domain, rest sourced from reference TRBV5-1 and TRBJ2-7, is KAGVTQTPRYLIKTRGQQVTLSCSPISGHRSVSWYQQTPGQGLQFLFEYFSETQRNKGNFPGRFSGRQFSNSRSEMNVSTLELGDSALYLCASSLEGLAREQYFGPGTRLTVT.

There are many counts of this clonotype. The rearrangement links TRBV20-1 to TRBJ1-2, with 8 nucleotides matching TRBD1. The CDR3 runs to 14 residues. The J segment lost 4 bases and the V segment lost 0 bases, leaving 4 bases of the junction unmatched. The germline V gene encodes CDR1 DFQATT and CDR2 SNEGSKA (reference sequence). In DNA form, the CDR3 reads TGCAGTGCTAGAGATAGGGACAGGACCTATGGCTACACCTTC. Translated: CSARDRDRTYGYTF.